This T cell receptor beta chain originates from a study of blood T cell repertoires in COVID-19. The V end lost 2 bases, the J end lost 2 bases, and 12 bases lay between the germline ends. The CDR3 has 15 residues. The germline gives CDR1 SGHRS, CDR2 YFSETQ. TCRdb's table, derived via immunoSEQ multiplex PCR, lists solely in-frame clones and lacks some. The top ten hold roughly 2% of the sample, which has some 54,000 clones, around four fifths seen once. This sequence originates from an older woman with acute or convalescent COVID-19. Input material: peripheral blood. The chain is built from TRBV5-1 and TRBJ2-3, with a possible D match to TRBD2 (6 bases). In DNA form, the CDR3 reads TGCGCCAGCAGCTTAACTAGCCGGGACACAGATACGCAGTATTTT. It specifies CASSLTSRDTDTQYF.